Following are 4 T cell receptor beta chains from one sample sequenced in a study of blood T cells in healthy people across ages. It was with a sample-barcoded 5' primer and a J-beta primer mix that a second PCR of about 6 to 12 cycles was run. TCRdb re-analysed the 5' RACE reads in MiXCR, keeping a single row per CDR3 protein. The sample includes roughly 860,000 distinct CDR3 sequences, under 80% of them seen just once. Sequences were obtained from blood. The receptor set was obtained from a man aged 25-45 years in good health.

V gene TRBV7-2 combines with J gene TRBJ2-5; possible D gene TRBD2, 6 bases. V shed 3 bases and J shed 4 bases, with 12 bases lying between them. Per germline, CDR1 SGHTA and CDR2 FQGNSA. The CDR3 covers 14 residues. CDR3 residues: CASSFQAGSETQYF. The CDR3 nucleotides read TGTGCCAGCAGCTTTCAGGCGGGGTCAGAGACCCAGTACTTC. The full variable domain, with the rest looked up from reference TRBV7-2 and TRBJ2-5, is GAGVSQSPSNKVTEKGKDVELRCDPISGHTALYWYRQSLGQGLEFLIYFQGNSAPDKSGLPSDRFSAERTGGSVSTLTIQRTQQEDSAVYLCASSFQAGSETQYFGPGTRLLVL.

The chain has TRBV20-1 and TRBJ1-1; TRBD1 agrees at 10 bases. The germline V gene has CDR1 DFQATT and CDR2 SNEGSKA (reference sequence). The V gene end was trimmed by 3 bases and the J gene end by 0 bases; junction bases not matched to a gene: 7. CDR3 length: 16 residues. The CDR3 loop reads CSASTGQGGMNTEAFF. CDR3 DNA: TGCAGTGCTAGCACCGGACAGGGGGGCATGAACACTGAAGCTTTCTTT.

This clonotype was seen only a few times. The chain couples TRBV10-3 to TRBJ2-3; 13 positions agree with TRBD2. CDR3 length equals 15 residues. Germline V gives CDR1 ENHRY, CDR2 SYGVKD. V dropped 4 bases and J dropped 4; count of bases not matched to a gene: 2. CDR3 residues: CAISGTSGGSDTQYF. Here the CDR3 DNA reads TGTGCCATCAGTGGGACTAGCGGGGGTTCAGATACGCAGTATTTT.

V usage is TRBV6-6 and J usage is TRBJ2-7; 13 bases agree with TRBD2. The CDR3 is made up of 16 amino acids. Per germline, CDR1 MNHNY and CDR2 SVGAGI (reference sequence). The V gene end was trimmed by 6 bases and the J gene end by 7 bases; junction bases not matched to a gene: 12. Here the CDR3 reads CASRSPGLAGDVEQYF. For the CDR3, the DNA is TGTGCCAGCAGATCCCCCGGACTAGCGGGGGATGTTGAGCAGTACTTC.